The present entry profiles one T cell receptor (beta chain) with its context. Its target is unknown. This record belongs to a study of blood T cells in healthy people across ages. Study details: About one barcoded beta molecule per two T cells came from capture by template switching.

Study outcomes and limitations: Both higher diversity and more naive CD4+ cells marked long-lived donors when set against aged donors.

Through a sample-barcoded 5' primer and a J-beta primer mix, a second PCR was run for roughly 6 to 12 cycles. MiXCR, applied by TCRdb to the 5' RACE reads, yields one record per CDR3 protein. Here the sample spans about 1,500,000 distinct CDR3 sequences, roughly 27% being singletons. Sequenced material: blood. The sequence came from a woman in her twenties or thirties in good health.

The CDR3 nucleotides are TGCAGTGCTAGAGGGACGGACAGGGGCAGCGGAAACACCATATATTTT. This gives the protein CSARGTDRGSGNTIYF. The rearrangement links TRBV20-1 to TRBJ1-3; 9 bases are a match to TRBD1. The CDR3 consists of 16 residues. J gave up 4 bases and V 1 base, and 8 bases lay outside the gene matches. Germline V gene sequence: CDR1 DFQATT, CDR2 SNEGSKA (reference sequence).